The 32 T cell receptor beta chains below were found in one sample sequenced in a study of CD4 T cells in relation to SARS-CoV-2 and coronaviruses. Measured with immunoSEQ multiplex PCR; TCRdb has only the in-frame clones, and not every one. The sample holds 50,000 to 65,000 clones, about 91% seen once. Sequencing was carried out using naive CD4+ T cells from PBMCs. The subset denotes: naive CD4+ T cells isolated by negative enrichment. Receptors were obtained from an adult with COVID-19.

The chain is built from TRBV4-2 and TRBJ1-2; D is uncertain. The V and J ends lost 5 bases and 10 bases respectively, with 14 bases between them. This CDR3 has 12 amino acids. The germline V gene has CDR1 LGHNA and CDR2 YNFKEQ. The CDR3 loop reads CASSLGPTHYTF. In DNA form, the CDR3 reads TGTGCCAGCAGCTTAGGGCCTACCCACTACACCTTC.

The chain uses TRBV18 and TRBJ2-3, with D perhaps TRBD2 (6 bases). Trimming took off 3 bases at V and 2 bases at J, with 12 bases between the two ends. In germline, CDR1 is KGHSH, CDR2 LQKENI. This CDR3 is built from 15 residues. The CDR3 sequence: CASSPAGGHTDTQYF. The CDR3 coding sequence is TGTGCCAGCTCACCCGCCGGGGGTCACACAGATACGCAGTATTTT. Complete variable domain (other parts from reference TRBV18 and TRBJ2-3): NAGVMQNPRHLVRRRGQEARLRCSPMKGHSHVYWYRQLPEEGLKFMVYLQKENIIDESGMPKERFSAEFPKEGPSILRIQQVVRGDSAAYFCASSPAGGHTDTQYFGPGTRLTVL.

The V and J genes are TRBV5-5 and TRBJ2-7; 7 nucleotides match TRBD1. CDR1 and CDR2 from the germline V gene are SGHKS and YYEKEE (reference sequence). Germline trimming cut 4 bases from V and 2 bases from J; bases unmatched to any gene: 6. This CDR3 has 14 amino acids. The CDR3, as DNA: TGTGCCAGCAGCCCCAGGGGGACCCCCTACGAGCAGTACTTC. Residues: CASSPRGTPYEQYF.

This chain joins TRBV20-1 and TRBJ2-7; no clear D gene. The CDR3 contains 11 residues. The V gene's germline CDR1 is DFQATT and CDR2 SNEGSKA (reference sequence). Deletions cut 3 bases from V and 9 bases from J, with 12 bases between. CDR3 protein: CSARLGVLQYF. The CDR3 DNA reads TGCAGTGCTAGGTTGGGCGTGTTGCAGTACTTC.

The chain employs TRBV5-1 and TRBJ1-6; no definite D call. Germline assignment: CDR1 SGHRS and CDR2 YFSETQ. V was shortened by 0 bases and J by 5 bases, with 9 bases between the two germline ends. This CDR3 contains 15 residues. CDR3 in amino acids: CASSLGPGDNSPLHF. CDR3 DNA: TGCGCCAGCAGCTTGGGGCCAGGTGATAATTCACCCCTCCACTTT.

This sequence joins TRBV19 and TRBJ2-2; the D call may be TRBD1 or TRBD2 (6 bases each). V was cut by 6 bases and J by 7 bases, with 21 bases left in between. The CDR3 is 16 amino acids. Per germline, CDR1 LNHDA and CDR2 SQIVND (reference sequence). The CDR3 region is CASRWAVGGFGGELFF. The CDR3, as DNA: TGTGCCAGTAGATGGGCCGTGGGGGGCTTCGGCGGGGAGCTGTTTTTT.

This chain joins TRBV6-6 and TRBJ1-2; 7 positions match TRBD1. J gave up 1 base and V 7 bases, and 6 bases lay outside the gene matches. The germline V gene encodes CDR1 MNHNY and CDR2 SVGAGI (reference sequence). The CDR3 runs to 14 residues. The CDR3 loop reads CASKDRLLNYGYTF. CDR3 coding DNA: TGTGCCAGCAAGGACAGGCTGCTTAACTATGGCTACACCTTC.

The CDR3 reads CSASSGDGDYGYTF. The CDR3 DNA sequence: TGCAGTGCTAGTTCTGGGGATGGTGACTATGGCTACACCTTC. This sequence joins TRBV20-1 and TRBJ1-2; no clear D gene. The V end was cut by 3 bases, the J end by 3 bases, with 14 bases between. This CDR3 spans 14 amino acids. Per germline, CDR1 DFQATT and CDR2 SNEGSKA (reference sequence).

The chain combines TRBV5-4 with TRBJ2-3; D remains unclear. Germline assignment: CDR1 SGHNT and CDR2 YYREEE (reference sequence). This CDR3 region has 14 residues. V gave up 4 bases and J gave up 2 bases, with 11 bases separating them. CDR3 amino acids: CASSRDLFTDTQYF. CDR3 nucleotides: TGTGCCAGCAGCAGGGATCTTTTCACAGATACGCAGTATTTT.

This clone was seen a single time. The rearrangement links TRBV30 to TRBJ2-1, with 12 bases aligning to TRBD2. Losses at the gene ends were 0 bases for V and 4 bases for J; bases not matched to a gene: 1. From germline, CDR1 is GTSNPN and CDR2 SVGIG (reference sequence). The CDR3 loop spans 15 amino acids. CDR3 amino acids: CAWSVGLAGYNEQFF. The CDR3 DNA follows: TGTGCCTGGAGTGTAGGACTAGCGGGATACAATGAGCAGTTCTTC.

The CDR3 loop is CASSPYFSPGKYGYTF. In DNA, the CDR3 is TGTGCCAGCAGTCCCTACTTTTCTCCAGGGAAATATGGCTACACCTTC. The chain links TRBV28 to TRBJ1-2; a possible D gene is TRBD1 (5 bases). The germline V and J ends were trimmed by 5 bases and 5 bases, with 21 bases remaining between them. This CDR3 has 16 amino acids. Germline CDR1 is MDHEN and CDR2 is SYDVKM.

The chain links TRBV19 to TRBJ2-2, with TRBD1 matching over 9 bases. This CDR3 has 18 residues. V lost 7 bases, J lost 3 bases, and 15 bases stayed unmatched. Germline lookup yields CDR1 LNHDA and CDR2 SQIVND (reference sequence). This CDR3 reads CASKGTGFLISYTGELFF. Here the CDR3 DNA reads TGTGCCAGTAAGGGGACAGGGTTTCTGATATCCTACACCGGGGAGCTGTTTTTT.

This chain connects TRBV11-2 to TRBJ1-2; D not resolved. Germline assignment: CDR1 SGHAT and CDR2 FQNNGV. V lost 5 bases to trimming and J lost 2 bases, with 9 bases between them. The CDR3 sequence is 13 residues long. The CDR3 nucleotides are TGTGCCAGCAGCCCCGACCTAAACTATGGCTACACCTTC. As protein: CASSPDLNYGYTF.

The V call is TRBV28, the J call TRBJ2-1; tentative D call: TRBD1 (5 bases). V shed 6 bases and J shed 14 bases, with 17 bases lying between them. In germline, CDR1 is MDHEN, CDR2 SYDVKM. The CDR3 consists of 12 residues. In DNA form, the CDR3 reads TGTGCCAGCAGCTGGACACCTCAGGGCAAGTTCTTC. Protein product: CASSWTPQGKFF.

This chain links TRBV18 with TRBJ2-5; TRBD2 matches 14 bases. This CDR3 contains 16 residues. The ends lost 5 bases at V and 5 bases at J; junction bases unmatched: 7. Germline V gene lookup returns CDR1 KGHSH and CDR2 LQKENI. The CDR3 region has the DNA TGTGCCAGCTCATCGGGACTAGCGGGAGTAGGCGAGACCCAGTACTTC. Protein: CASSSGLAGVGETQYF.

The chain recombines TRBV6-2 or TRBV6-3 with TRBJ2-2; 9 positions match TRBD2. J lost 4 bases, V lost 6 bases, and 9 bases had no gene match. CDR1 and CDR2 from the germline V gene are MNHEY and SVGEGT. The length of the CDR3 is 16 residues. The CDR3 spells CASSGLALRATGELFF. The CDR3 DNA is TGTGCCAGCAGCGGACTAGCGTTGAGGGCCACCGGGGAGCTGTTTTTT.

This clone was counted once. The V and J genes are TRBV29-1 and TRBJ1-2; no firm D call. CDR1 is SQVTM and CDR2 is ANQGSEA in the germline V gene. This CDR3 is 11 amino acids long. The ends were cut back, 0 bases at V and 7 bases at J, with 6 bases in the middle. The CDR3 loop reads CSVEDPSGYTF. In DNA, the CDR3 is TGCAGCGTTGAAGATCCCTCTGGCTACACCTTC. Based on the CDR3 plus reference TRBV29-1 and TRBJ1-2, the full variable domain is SAVISQKPSRDICQRGTSLTIQCQVDSQVTMMFWYRQQPGQSLTLIATANQGSEATYESGFVIDKFPISRPNLTFSTLTVSNMSPEDSSIYLCSVEDPSGYTFGSGTRLTVV.

This chain links TRBV28 with TRBJ1-2; 10 bases are a match to TRBD1. CDR3 length equals 15 residues. Trimming removed 5 bases from V and 4 bases from J; junction bases left unmatched: 7. Germline-derived CDR1 and CDR2 are MDHEN and SYDVKM. The CDR3 DNA is TGTGCCAGCAGTCCCCGGGACAGGGGCGCCTATGGCTACACCTTC. This encodes CASSPRDRGAYGYTF.

V gene TRBV13 combines with J gene TRBJ2-7; 12 bases fit TRBD2. This CDR3 is built from 18 residues. Losses at the gene ends were 5 bases for V and 2 bases for J; bases not matched to a gene: 13. Germline CDR1 reads PRHDT; CDR2 reads FYEKMQ (reference sequence). CDR3 loop: CASSERLAGVFKAYEQYF. CDR3 bases: TGTGCCAGCAGCGAACGACTAGCGGGAGTGTTTAAGGCCTACGAGCAGTACTTC.

V is TRBV5-4 and J is TRBJ2-6; D gene ambiguous. Germline V gene sequence: CDR1 SGHNT, CDR2 YYREEE (reference sequence). The V gene lost 0 bases and the J gene lost 0 bases, with 4 bases spanning the gap. The CDR3 spans 15 residues. Here the CDR3 DNA reads TGTGCCAGCAGCTTGGACACCTCTGGGGCCAACGTCCTGACTTTC. It translates to CASSLDTSGANVLTF.

This chain connects TRBV11-1 to TRBJ1-4, with D hard to call. Germline V gene lookup returns CDR1 SGHAT and CDR2 FQDESV (reference sequence). Trimming shortened V by 4 bases and J by 3 bases, and 12 bases separated the two germline ends. The CDR3 totals 15 residues. DNA of the CDR3: TGTGCCAGCAGCTCCGGAACAGCGGCTAATGAAAAACTGTTTTTT. Residues: CASSSGTAANEKLFF.

This clone was picked up one time. V is TRBV11-2 and J is TRBJ2-5, with D unclear. The germline gives CDR1 SGHAT, CDR2 FQNNGV. Trimming stripped 1 base from V and 5 bases from J, with 11 bases between. The CDR3 sequence is 14 residues long. CDR3 protein: CASSLGASLETQYF. CDR3 in DNA: TGTGCCAGCAGCTTAGGTGCCTCCCTTGAGACCCAGTACTTC. Supplemented by reference TRBV11-2 and TRBJ2-5, the full variable domain reads EAGVAQSPRYKIIEKRQSVAFWCNPISGHATLYWYQQILGQGPKLLIQFQNNGVVDDSQLPKDRFSAERLKGVDSTLKIQPAKLEDSAVYLCASSLGASLETQYFGPGTRLLVL.

V gene TRBV9 combines with J gene TRBJ2-3; possibly TRBD2 for D (6 bases). CDR3 length: 16 residues. Trimming took 4 bases from V and 2 from J, leaving 17 bases between them. Germline-derived CDR1 and CDR2 are SGDLS and YYNGEE. CDR3 loop: CASSTGLILNTDTQYF. The CDR3 DNA follows: TGTGCCAGCAGCACGGGACTTATTCTAAACACAGATACGCAGTATTTT.

V usage is TRBV19 and J usage is TRBJ2-1; the D gene could be TRBD1 or TRBD2 (5 bases each). In germline, CDR1 is LNHDA, CDR2 SQIVND (reference sequence). The CDR3 contains 11 residues. V dropped 3 bases and J dropped 9 bases, with 6 bases sitting between them. The CDR3 spells CASSIGGEQFF. The CDR3 DNA reads as TGTGCCAGTAGTATTGGGGGTGAGCAGTTCTTC.

The chain couples TRBV4-2 to TRBJ1-1; 7 positions agree with TRBD1. Germline lookup yields CDR1 LGHNA and CDR2 YNFKEQ. The ends lost 3 bases at V and 0 bases at J; junction bases unmatched: 10. The length of the CDR3 is 17 residues. CDR3 sequence: CASSHLRGQFMNTEAFF. The CDR3, as DNA: TGTGCCAGCAGCCATCTGAGGGGGCAGTTCATGAACACTGAAGCTTTCTTT.

The chain carries TRBV5-5 and TRBJ1-5; D remains ambiguous. The CDR3 sequence is 15 residues long. Trimming stripped 0 bases from V and 1 base from J, with 8 bases between. The germline V gene has CDR1 SGHKS and CDR2 YYEKEE (reference sequence). The CDR3 region is CASSLVAGSNQPQHF. As DNA, the CDR3 is TGTGCCAGCAGCTTGGTTGCGGGGAGCAATCAGCCCCAGCATTTT.

The chain recombines TRBV5-4 with TRBJ2-2; 10 bases align to TRBD1. Trimming removed 4 bases from V and 4 bases from J; junction bases left unmatched: 4. Germline CDR1 and CDR2: SGHNT and YYREEE (reference sequence). This CDR3 spans 15 amino acids. The CDR3 bases are TGTGCCAGCAGCCCGGGACAGGGGATCACCGGGGAGCTGTTTTTT. This translates into CASSPGQGITGELFF.

The rearrangement links TRBV12-3 or TRBV12-4 to TRBJ2-1; D is perhaps TRBD1 (5 bases). V was cut by 2 bases and J by 6 bases, with 8 bases left in between. The CDR3 is 13 residues long. CDR3 in DNA: TGTGCCAGCAGTTTAAGTAGGGGCAATGAGCAGTTCTTC. This codes for CASSLSRGNEQFF.

The chain couples TRBV28 to TRBJ1-5, with D maybe TRBD1 (6 bases). This CDR3 spans 19 amino acids. V shed 7 bases and J shed 0 bases, with 25 bases lying between them. Looked up from germline, CDR1 is MDHEN and CDR2 is SYDVKM. CDR3 sequence: CASKKIRGGLTYSNQPQHF. The CDR3 DNA reads TGTGCCAGCAAGAAAATCAGGGGAGGACTGACCTATAGCAATCAGCCCCAGCATTTT.

The chain uses TRBV7-8 and TRBJ2-7; no clear D. Trimming took off 5 bases at V and 0 bases at J, with 17 bases between the two ends. The CDR3 contains 16 residues. CDR1 and CDR2 from the germline V gene are SGHVS and FQNEAQ. The CDR3 DNA sequence: TGTGCCAGCAGCCCATCCCTAACAGCCCTCTCCTACGAGCAGTACTTC. This gives the protein CASSPSLTALSYEQYF. Complete variable domain (other parts from reference TRBV7-8 and TRBJ2-7): GAGVSQSPRYKVAKRGQDVALRCDPISGHVSLFWYQQALGQGPEFLTYFQNEAQLDKSGLPSDRFFAERPEGSVSTLKIQRTQQEDSAVYLCASSPSLTALSYEQYFGPGTRLTVT.

The chain joins TRBV6-5 to TRBJ1-4, with D possibly matching TRBD1 (5 bases). The CDR3 sequence is 16 residues long. Germline CDR1 MNHEY, CDR2 SVGAGI. V lost 0 bases and J lost 4, with 12 bases in between. CDR3 protein: CASSYSIGTLNEKLFF. CDR3 DNA sequence: TGTGCCAGCAGTTACTCGATTGGGACTCTTAATGAAAAACTGTTTTTT.

The chain is built from TRBV5-1 and TRBJ2-1, with 11 positions matching TRBD2. CDR3 length: 17 residues. V was clipped by 2 bases and J by 1 base; unmatched bases: 5. The V gene's germline CDR1 is SGHRS and CDR2 YFSETQ. The CDR3 region is CASSFTSGSISYNEQFF. CDR3 nucleotides: TGCGCCAGCAGCTTTACTAGCGGGAGTATTTCCTACAATGAGCAGTTCTTC.